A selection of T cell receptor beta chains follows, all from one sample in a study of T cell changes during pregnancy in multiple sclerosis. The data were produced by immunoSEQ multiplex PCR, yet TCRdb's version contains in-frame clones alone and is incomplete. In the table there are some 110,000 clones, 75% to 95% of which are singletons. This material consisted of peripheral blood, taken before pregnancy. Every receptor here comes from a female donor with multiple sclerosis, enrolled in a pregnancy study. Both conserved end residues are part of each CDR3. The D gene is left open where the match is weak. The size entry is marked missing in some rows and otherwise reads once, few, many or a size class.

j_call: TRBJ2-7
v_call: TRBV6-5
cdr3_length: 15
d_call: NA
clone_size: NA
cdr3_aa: CASSLSRRGNYEQYF
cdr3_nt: TGTGCCAGCAGTCTTTCACGACGGGGAAACTACGAGCAGTACTTC

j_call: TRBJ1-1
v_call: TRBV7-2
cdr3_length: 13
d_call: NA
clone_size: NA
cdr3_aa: CASSSDRNTEAFF
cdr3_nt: TGTGCCAGCAGCTCCGACAGGAACACTGAAGCTTTCTTT

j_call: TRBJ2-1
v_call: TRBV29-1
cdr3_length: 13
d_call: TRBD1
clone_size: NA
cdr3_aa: CSGQGISYNEQFF
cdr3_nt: TGCAGCGGACAGGGCATCTCCTACAATGAGCAGTTCTTC

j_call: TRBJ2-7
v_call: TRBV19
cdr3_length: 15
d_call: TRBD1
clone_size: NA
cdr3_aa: CASRPSGTGFHEQYF
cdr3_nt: TGTGCCAGTAGACCCTCCGGGACAGGGTTCCACGAGCAGTACTTC

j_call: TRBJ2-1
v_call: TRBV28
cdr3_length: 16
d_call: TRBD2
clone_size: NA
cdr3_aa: CASSLGLSGGYNEQFF
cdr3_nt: TGTGCCAGCAGTTTAGGTCTAAGCGGGGGCTACAATGAGCAGTTCTTC

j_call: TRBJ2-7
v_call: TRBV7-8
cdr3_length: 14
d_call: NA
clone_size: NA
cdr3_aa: CASSPDPTAYEQYF
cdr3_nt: TGTGCCAGCAGCCCCGACCCGACAGCCTACGAGCAGTACTTC

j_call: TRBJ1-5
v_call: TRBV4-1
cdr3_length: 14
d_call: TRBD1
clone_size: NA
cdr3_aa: CASSLGQLNQPQHF
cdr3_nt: TGCGCCAGCAGCCTGGGACAGTTAAATCAGCCCCAGCATTTT

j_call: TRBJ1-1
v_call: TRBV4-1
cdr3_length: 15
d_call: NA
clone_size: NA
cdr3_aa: CASSQVFQVNTEAFF
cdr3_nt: TGCGCCAGCAGCCAAGTCTTCCAGGTGAACACTGAAGCTTTCTTT

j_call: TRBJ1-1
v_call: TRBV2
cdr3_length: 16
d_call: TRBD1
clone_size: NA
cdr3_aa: CAQPLNPGTEGTEAFF
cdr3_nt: TGTGCCCAACCCCTCAACCCCGGGACAGAGGGGACTGAAGCTTTCTTT

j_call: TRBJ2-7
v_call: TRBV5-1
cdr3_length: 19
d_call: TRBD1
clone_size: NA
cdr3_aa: CASSSQSRTGGFWFDEQYF
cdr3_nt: TGCGCCAGCAGCTCTCAATCCAGGACAGGGGGCTTTTGGTTCGACGAGCAGTACTTC

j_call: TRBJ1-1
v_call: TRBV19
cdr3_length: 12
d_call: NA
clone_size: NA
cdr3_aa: CASSYRNTEAFF
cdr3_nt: TGTGCCAGTAGTTATCGGAACACTGAAGCTTTCTTT

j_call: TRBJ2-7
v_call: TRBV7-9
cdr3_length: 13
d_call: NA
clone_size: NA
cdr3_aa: CASSYGGSYEQYF
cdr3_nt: TGTGCCAGCAGCTACGGAGGGTCCTACGAGCAGTACTTC

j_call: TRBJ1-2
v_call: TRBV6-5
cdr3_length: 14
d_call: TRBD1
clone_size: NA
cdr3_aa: CASSLETGDYGYTF
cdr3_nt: TGTGCCAGCAGTCTAGAGACAGGGGACTATGGCTACACCTTC

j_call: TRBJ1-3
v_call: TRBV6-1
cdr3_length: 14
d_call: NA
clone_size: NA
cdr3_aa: CASSNDRKENTIYF
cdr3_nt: TGTGCCAGCTCTAACGACAGGAAGGAAAACACCATATATTTT

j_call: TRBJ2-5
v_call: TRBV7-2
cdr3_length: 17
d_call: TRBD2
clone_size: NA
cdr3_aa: CASSSTSGRSGGETQYF
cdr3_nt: TGTGCCAGCAGCTCGACTAGCGGGAGATCGGGGGGAGAGACCCAGTACTTC

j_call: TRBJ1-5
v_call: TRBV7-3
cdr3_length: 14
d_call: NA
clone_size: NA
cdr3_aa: CASSSEAGSQPQHF
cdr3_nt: TGCGCCAGCAGCTCGGAAGCGGGCAGTCAGCCCCAGCATTTT

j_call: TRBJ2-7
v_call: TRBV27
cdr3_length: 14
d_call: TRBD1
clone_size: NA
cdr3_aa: CASRAGTGTYEQYF
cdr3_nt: TGTGCCAGCAGGGCCGGGACAGGGACCTACGAGCAGTACTTC

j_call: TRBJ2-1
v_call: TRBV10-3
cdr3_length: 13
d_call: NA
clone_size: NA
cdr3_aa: CAISEFGGNEQFF
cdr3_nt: TGTGCCATCAGTGAGTTTGGCGGAAATGAGCAGTTCTTC

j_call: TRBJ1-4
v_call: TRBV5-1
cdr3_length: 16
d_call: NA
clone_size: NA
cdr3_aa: CASSSPGQLGNEKLFF
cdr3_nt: TGCGCCAGCAGCTCACCTGGACAGTTGGGTAATGAAAAACTGTTTTTT

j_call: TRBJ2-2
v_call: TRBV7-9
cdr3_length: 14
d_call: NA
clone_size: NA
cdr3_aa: CASSLEDTFGELFF
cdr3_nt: TGTGCCAGCAGCTTAGAGGACACGTTCGGGGAGCTGTTTTTT

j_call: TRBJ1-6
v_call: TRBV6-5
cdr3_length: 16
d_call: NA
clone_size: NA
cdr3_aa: CASSYRPGGDNSPLHF
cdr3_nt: TGTGCCAGCAGTTACCGACCCGGGGGGGATAATTCACCCCTCCACTTT

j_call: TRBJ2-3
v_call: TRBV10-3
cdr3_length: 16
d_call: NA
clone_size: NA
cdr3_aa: CAISGDSGPSTDTQYF
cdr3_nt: TGTGCCATCAGTGGGGATAGCGGCCCTAGCACAGATACGCAGTATTTT

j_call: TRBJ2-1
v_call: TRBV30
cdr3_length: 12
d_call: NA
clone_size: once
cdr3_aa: CAWSVWEREQFF
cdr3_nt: TGTGCCTGGAGTGTATGGGAGCGCGAGCAGTTCTTC

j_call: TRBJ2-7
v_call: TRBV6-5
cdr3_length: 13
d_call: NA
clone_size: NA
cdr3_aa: CASKAGHSYEQYF
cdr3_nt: TGTGCCAGCAAGGCAGGGCACTCCTACGAGCAGTACTTC

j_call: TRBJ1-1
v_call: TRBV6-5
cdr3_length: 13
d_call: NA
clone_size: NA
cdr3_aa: CASSSTGGAEAFF
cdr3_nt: TGTGCCAGCAGTTCAACAGGAGGGGCTGAAGCTTTCTTT

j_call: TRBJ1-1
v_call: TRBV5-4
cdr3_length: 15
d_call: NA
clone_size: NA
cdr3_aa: CASSLDRVGVAEAFF
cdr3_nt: TGTGCCAGCAGCTTGGACAGGGTAGGGGTCGCTGAAGCTTTCTTT

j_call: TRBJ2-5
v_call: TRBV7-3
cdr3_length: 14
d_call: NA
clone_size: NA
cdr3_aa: CASSLYRDSETQYF
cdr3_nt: TGTGCCAGCAGCTTGTACCGGGACTCAGAGACCCAGTACTTC

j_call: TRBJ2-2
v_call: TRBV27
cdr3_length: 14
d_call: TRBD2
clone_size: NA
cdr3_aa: CASRWGGSTGELFF
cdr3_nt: TGTGCCAGCAGATGGGGGGGGAGTACCGGGGAGCTGTTTTTT

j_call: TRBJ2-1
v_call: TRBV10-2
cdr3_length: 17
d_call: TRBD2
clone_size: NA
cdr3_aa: CASSGTSGHRSYNEQFF
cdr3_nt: TGCGCCAGCAGTGGGACTAGCGGGCATAGATCCTACAATGAGCAGTTCTTC

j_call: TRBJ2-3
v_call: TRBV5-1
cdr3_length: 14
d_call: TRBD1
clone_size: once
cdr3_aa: CASRGTGTTDTQYF
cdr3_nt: TGCGCCAGCAGAGGGACAGGGACGACAGATACGCAGTATTTT

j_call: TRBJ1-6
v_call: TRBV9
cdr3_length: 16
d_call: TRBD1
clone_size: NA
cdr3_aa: CASANTGGAYNSPLHF
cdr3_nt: TGTGCCAGCGCAAACACAGGGGGCGCCTATAATTCACCCCTCCACTTT

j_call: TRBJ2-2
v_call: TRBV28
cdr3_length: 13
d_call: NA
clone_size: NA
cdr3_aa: CASSLSPTGELFF
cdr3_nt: TGTGCCAGCAGTTTATCTCCCACCGGGGAGCTGTTTTTT

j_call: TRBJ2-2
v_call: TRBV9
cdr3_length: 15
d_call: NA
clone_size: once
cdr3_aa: CASSVDTGGSGELFF
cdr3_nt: TGTGCCAGCAGCGTAGACACAGGCGGTTCCGGGGAGCTGTTTTTT

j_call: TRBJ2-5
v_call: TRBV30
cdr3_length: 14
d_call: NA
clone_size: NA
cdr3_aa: CAWSFGTTGETQYF
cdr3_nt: TGTGCCTGGAGCTTCGGGACCACAGGGGAGACCCAGTACTTC

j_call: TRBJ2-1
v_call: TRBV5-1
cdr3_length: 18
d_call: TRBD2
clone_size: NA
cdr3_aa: CASSLGGSPKSSYNEQFF
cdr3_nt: TGCGCCAGCAGCTTAGGCGGGAGTCCGAAAAGCTCCTACAATGAGCAGTTCTTC

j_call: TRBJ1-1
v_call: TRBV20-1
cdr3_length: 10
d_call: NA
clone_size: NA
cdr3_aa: CSARVVEAFF
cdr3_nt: TGCAGTGCTAGAGTAGTGGAAGCTTTCTTT

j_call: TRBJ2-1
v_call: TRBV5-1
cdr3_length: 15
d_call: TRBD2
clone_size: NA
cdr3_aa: CASTLLAAPGNEQFF
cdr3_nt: TGCGCCAGCACCCTTCTAGCGGCCCCAGGGAATGAGCAGTTCTTC

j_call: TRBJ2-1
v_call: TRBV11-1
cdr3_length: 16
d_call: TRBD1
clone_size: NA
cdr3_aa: CASSLRGRSSYNEQFF
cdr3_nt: TGTGCCAGCAGCTTAAGGGGGCGGAGCTCATACAATGAGCAGTTCTTC

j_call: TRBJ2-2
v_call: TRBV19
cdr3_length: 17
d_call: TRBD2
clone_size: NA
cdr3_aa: CASTLLAGFTNTGELFF
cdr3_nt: TGTGCCAGTACCCTACTAGCGGGATTTACGAACACCGGGGAGCTGTTTTTT

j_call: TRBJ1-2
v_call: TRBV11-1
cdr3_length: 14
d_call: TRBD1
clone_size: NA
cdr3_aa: CASSPRTGYYGYTF
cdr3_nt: TGTGCCAGCAGCCCCCGGACAGGGTACTATGGCTACACCTTC

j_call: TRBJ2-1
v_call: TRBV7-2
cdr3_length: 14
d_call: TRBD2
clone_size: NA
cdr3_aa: CASRKFTSVNEQFF
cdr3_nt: TGTGCCAGCAGGAAATTTACTAGCGTCAATGAGCAGTTCTTC

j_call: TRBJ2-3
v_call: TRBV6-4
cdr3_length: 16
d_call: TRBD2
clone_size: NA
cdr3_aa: CASSDGTSGGADTQYF
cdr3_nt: TGTGCCAGCAGTGACGGGACTAGCGGGGGGGCAGATACGCAGTATTTT

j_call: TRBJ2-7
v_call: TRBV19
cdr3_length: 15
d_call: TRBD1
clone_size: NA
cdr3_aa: CASRGTGGPTYEQYF
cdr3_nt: TGTGCCAGTAGGGGCACAGGGGGACCTACCTACGAGCAGTACTTC

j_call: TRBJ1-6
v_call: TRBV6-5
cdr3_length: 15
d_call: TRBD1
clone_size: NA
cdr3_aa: CASSSTGTGNSPLHF
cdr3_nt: TGTGCCAGCAGTTCTACCGGGACAGGGAATTCACCCCTCCACTTT

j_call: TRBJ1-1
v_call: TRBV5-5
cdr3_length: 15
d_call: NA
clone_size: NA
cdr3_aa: CASSLEGFGLPQAFF
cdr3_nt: TGTGCCAGCAGCTTGGAGGGGTTTGGACTACCCCAAGCTTTCTTT

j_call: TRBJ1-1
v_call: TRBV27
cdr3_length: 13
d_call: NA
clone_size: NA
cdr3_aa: CASSFPPFTEAFF
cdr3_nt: TGTGCCAGCAGTTTTCCCCCTTTTACTGAAGCTTTCTTT

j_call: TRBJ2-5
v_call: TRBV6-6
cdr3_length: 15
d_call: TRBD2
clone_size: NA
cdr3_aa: CASRPSGRAKETQYF
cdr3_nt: TGTGCCAGCAGGCCTAGCGGGAGGGCAAAAGAGACCCAGTACTTC

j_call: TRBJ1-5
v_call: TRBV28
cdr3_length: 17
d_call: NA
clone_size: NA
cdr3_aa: CASSRNEFRGGNQPQHF
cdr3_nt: TGTGCCAGCAGCCGAAATGAGTTCAGGGGAGGCAATCAGCCCCAGCATTTT

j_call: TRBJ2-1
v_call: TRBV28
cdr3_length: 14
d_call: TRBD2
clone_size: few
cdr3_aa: CASGRETSYNEQFF
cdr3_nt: TGTGCCAGCGGGCGGGAGACGTCCTACAATGAGCAGTTCTTC

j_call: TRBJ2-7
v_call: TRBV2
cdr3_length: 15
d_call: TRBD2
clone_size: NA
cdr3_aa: CASSETSGDSYEQYF
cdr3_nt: TGTGCCAGCAGTGAGACTAGCGGGGACTCCTACGAGCAGTACTTC

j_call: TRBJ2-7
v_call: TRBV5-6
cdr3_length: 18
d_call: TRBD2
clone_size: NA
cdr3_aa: CASSSIQDGGGNSYEQYF
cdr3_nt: TGTGCCAGCAGCTCCATACAAGATGGCGGGGGGAACTCCTACGAGCAGTACTTC

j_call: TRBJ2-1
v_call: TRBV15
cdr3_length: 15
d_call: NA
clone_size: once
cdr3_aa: CATSRATNPPNEQFF
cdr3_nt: TGTGCCACCAGCAGGGCGACTAACCCCCCCAATGAGCAGTTCTTC

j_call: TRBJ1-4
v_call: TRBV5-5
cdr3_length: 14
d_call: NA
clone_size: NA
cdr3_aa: CASSFLEASEKLFF
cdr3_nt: TGTGCCAGCAGCTTTTTGGAGGCTAGCGAAAAACTGTTTTTT

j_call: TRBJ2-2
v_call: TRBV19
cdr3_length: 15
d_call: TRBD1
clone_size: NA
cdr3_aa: CASRKQGVNTGELFF
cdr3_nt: TGTGCCAGTAGAAAGCAGGGGGTGAACACCGGGGAGCTGTTTTTT

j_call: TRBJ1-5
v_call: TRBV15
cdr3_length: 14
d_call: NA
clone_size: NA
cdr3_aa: CATSRGGGNQPQHF
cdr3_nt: TGTGCCACCAGCAGAGGGGGCGGCAATCAGCCCCAGCATTTT

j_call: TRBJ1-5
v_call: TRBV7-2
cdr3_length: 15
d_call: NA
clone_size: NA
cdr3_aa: CASSGGVGAGQPQHF
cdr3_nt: TGTGCCAGCAGCGGAGGAGTGGGGGCGGGTCAGCCCCAGCATTTT

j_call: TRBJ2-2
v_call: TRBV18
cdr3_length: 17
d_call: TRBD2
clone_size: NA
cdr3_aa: CASSQLAEAPSTGELFF
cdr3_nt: TGTGCCAGCTCCCAACTAGCGGAGGCCCCCAGCACCGGGGAGCTGTTTTTT

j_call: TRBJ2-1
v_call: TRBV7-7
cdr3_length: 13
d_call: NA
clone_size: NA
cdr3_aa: CASSPGQFGEQFF
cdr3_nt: TGTGCTAGCAGCCCTGGACAGTTTGGTGAGCAGTTCTTC

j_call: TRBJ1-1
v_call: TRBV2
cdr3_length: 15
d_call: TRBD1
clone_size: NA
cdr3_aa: CASSRDRAMNTEAFF
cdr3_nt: TGTGCCAGCAGTAGGGACAGGGCCATGAACACTGAAGCTTTCTTT